This T cell receptor (beta chain) was found in a study of T cell responses to AZD1222 COVID-19 vaccine. V was trimmed by 7 bases and J by 9 bases, leaving 19 bases between them. The CDR3 runs 15 residues. From germline, CDR1 is MNHEY and CDR2 SMNVEV (reference sequence). Assay: immunoSEQ multiplex PCR; the TCRdb copy retains only in-frame clones and omits some. The repertoire holds some 56,000 clones, with nearly 90% as singletons. Study-wide results and limits: With dominance at 160-218 and 743-854, vaccine-associated CD4 TCRs spanned spike. Repertoires were obtained only post-peak T cell response. Only a handful of individuals given AZD1222 were seropositive at baseline.

This clone has only a few counts. Its cognate antigen is unknown. Pooling of second doses given at about 4 or about 12 weeks was done. The gene calls are TRBV27 and TRBJ1-6; D uncertain. Sequenced here: peripheral blood, sampled 28 days after the second AZD1222 dose. This TCR derives from an adult who received the AZD1222 COVID-19 vaccine. The CDR3 here is CASTTAGSTSSPLHF. The DNA of the CDR3 is TGTGCCAGCACCACCGCAGGCAGTACATCTTCACCCCTCCACTTT.